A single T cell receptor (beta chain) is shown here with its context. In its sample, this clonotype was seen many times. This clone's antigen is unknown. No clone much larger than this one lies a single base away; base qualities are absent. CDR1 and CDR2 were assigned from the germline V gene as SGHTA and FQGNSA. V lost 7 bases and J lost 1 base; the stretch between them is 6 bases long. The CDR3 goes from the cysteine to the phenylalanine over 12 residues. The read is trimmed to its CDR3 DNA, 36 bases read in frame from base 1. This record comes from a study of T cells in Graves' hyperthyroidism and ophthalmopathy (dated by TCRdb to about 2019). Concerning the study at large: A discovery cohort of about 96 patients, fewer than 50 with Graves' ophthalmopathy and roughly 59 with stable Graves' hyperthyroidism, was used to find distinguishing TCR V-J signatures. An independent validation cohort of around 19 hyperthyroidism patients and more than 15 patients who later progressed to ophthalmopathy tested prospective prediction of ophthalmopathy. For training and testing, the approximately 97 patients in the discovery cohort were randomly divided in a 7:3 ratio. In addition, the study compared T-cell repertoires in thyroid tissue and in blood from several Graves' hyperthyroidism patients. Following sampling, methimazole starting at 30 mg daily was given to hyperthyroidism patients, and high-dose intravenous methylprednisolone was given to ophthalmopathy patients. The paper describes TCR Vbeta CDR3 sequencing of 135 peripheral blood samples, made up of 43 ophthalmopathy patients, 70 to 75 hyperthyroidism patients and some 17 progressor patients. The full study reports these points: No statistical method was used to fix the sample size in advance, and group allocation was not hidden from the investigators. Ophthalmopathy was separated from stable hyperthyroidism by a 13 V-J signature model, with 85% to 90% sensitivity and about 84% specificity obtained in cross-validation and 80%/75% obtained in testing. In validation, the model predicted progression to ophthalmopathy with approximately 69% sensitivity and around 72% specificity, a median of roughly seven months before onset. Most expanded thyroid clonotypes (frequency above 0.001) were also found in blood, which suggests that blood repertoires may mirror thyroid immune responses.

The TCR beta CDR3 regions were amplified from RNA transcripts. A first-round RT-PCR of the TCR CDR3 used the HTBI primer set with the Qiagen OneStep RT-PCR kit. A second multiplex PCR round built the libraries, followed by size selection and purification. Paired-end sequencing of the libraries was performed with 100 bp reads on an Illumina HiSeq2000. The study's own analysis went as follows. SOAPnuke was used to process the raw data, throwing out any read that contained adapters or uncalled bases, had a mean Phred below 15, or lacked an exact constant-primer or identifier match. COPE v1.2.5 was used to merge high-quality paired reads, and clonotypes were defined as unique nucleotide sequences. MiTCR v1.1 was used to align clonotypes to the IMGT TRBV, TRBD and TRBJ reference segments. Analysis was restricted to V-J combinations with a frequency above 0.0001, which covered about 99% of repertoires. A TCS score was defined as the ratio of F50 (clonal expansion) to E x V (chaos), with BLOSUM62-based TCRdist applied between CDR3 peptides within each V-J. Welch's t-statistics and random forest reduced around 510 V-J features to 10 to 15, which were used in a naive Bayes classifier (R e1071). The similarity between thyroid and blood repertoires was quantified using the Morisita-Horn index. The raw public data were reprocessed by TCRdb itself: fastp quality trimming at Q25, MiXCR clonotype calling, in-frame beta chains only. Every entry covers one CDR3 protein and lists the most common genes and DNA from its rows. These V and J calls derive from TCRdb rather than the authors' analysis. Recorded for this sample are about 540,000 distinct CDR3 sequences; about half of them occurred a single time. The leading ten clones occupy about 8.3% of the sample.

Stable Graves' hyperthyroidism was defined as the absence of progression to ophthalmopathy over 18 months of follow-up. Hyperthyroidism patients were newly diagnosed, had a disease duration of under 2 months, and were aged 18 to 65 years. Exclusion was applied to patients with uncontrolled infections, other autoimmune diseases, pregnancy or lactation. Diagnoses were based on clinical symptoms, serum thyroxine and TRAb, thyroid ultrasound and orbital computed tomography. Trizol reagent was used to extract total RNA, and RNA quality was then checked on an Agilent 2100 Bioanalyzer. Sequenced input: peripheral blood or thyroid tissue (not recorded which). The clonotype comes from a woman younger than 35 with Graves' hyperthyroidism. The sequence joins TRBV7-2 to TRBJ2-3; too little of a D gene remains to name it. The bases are TGTGCCAGCACCTCCCGCACAGATACGCAGTATTTT. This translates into CASTSRTDTQYF.